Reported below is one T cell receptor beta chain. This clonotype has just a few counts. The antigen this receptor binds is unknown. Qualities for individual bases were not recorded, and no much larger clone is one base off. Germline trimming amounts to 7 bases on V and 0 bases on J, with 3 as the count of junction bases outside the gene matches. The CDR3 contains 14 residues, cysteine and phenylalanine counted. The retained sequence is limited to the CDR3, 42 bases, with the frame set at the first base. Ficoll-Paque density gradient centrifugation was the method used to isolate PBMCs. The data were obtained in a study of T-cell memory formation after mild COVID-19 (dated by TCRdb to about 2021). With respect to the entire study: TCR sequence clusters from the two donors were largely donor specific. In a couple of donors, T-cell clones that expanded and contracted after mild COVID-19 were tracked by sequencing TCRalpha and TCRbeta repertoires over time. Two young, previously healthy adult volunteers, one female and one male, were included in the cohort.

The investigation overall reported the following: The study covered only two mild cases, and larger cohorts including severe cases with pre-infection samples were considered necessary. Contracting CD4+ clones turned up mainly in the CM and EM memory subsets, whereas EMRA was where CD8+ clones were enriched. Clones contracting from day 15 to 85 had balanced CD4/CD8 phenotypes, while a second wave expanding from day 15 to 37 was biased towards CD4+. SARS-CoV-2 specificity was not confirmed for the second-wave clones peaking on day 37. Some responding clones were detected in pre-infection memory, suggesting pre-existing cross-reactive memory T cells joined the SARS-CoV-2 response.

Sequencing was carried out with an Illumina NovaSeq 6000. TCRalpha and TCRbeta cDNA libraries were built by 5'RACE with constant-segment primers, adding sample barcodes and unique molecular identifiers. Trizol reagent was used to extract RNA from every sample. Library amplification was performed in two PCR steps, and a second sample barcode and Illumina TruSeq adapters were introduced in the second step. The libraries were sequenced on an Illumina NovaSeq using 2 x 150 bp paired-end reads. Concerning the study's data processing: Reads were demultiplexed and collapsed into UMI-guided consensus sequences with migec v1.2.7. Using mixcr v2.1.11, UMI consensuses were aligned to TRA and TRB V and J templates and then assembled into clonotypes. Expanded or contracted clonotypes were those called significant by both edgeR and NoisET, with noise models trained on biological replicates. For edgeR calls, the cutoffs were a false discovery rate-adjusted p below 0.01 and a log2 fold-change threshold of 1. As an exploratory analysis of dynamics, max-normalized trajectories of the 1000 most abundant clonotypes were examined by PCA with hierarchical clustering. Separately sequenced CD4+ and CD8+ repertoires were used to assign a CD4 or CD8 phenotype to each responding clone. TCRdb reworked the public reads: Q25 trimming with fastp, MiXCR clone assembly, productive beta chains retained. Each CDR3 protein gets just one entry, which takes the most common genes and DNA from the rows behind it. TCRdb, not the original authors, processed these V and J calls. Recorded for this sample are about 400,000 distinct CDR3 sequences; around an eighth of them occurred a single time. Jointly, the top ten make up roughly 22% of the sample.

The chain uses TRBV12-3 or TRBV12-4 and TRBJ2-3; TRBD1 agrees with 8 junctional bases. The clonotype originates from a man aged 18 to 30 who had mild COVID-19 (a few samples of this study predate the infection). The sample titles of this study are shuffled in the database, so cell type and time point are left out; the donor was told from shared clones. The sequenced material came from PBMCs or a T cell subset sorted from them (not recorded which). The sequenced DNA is TGTGCCAGCACCCGGACAGGGAGCACAGATACGCAGTATTTT. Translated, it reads CASTRTGSTDTQYF.